This TCR beta chain appears in the sequencing data of a study of cytomegalovirus exposure and HLA in healthy donors. Points from the study as a whole: Common viral pathogens (according to a later analysis) appeared linked to several of the most significant clusters. Later work associated fewer than 20,000 TCR beta sequences with HLA alleles at 0.05 false discovery rate.

The primer mix had 60 Vbeta and 13 Jbeta primers. Generated by immunoSEQ multiplex PCR, the TCRdb table keeps only in-frame clones and is missing some. This table holds 100,000 to 150,000 clones, around 73% found once. The CDR3 sequence is 15 residues long. The germline V gene has CDR1 MDHEN and CDR2 SYDVKM. Details on this clone: Its target is not known.

Sequenced sample: PBMCs. V is TRBV28 and J is TRBJ1-1; no firm D call. The TCR sequence derives from a man aged 25 to 40 in good health and CMV-seropositive. CDR3 coding DNA: TGTGCGAGCCGGGGTTGGAACGTTATGAACACTGAAGCTTTCTTT. Encoded protein: CASRGWNVMNTEAFF. Combining the CDR3 with reference TRBV28 and TRBJ1-1 gives the whole variable domain DVKVTQSSRYLVKRTGEKVFLECVQDMDHENMFWYRQDPGLGLRLIYFSYDVKMKEKGDIPEGYSVSREKKERFSLILESASTNQTSMYLCASRGWNVMNTEAFFGQGTRLTVV.